These 5 T cell receptor beta chains were all obtained from the same sample, sequenced in a study of breast tumors, draining lymph nodes, adjacent tissues. Samples came from axillary lymph nodes draining the breast cancer. TCRdb re-called the multiplex PCR reads through MiXCR, storing one row per CDR3 protein. The sample records about 110,000 distinct CDR3 sequences, approximately 28% being singletons. The sequencing input was axillary lymph node tissue. These receptors originate from a female donor with breast cancer. Some clones in this sample may be carry-over from other donors' samples.

As for this clonotype: One base away lies a much larger clone, so this may be a sequencing read error. The CDR3 is CSANVYNEQSF. The CDR3 nucleotides are TGCAGTGCGAACGTATACAATGAGCAGTCCTTC. The chain uses TRBV20-1 and TRBJ2-1; D is unclear. This CDR3 has 11 amino acids. Germline V gene sequence: CDR1 DFQATT, CDR2 SNEGSKA (reference sequence).

A word on this clonotype: This may stem from a read error, because a much larger clone lies one nucleotide away. This chain joins TRBV4-3 and TRBJ2-3; D not certain. Germline CDR1 is LGHNA and CDR2 is YSLEER. The CDR3 runs 12 residues. The ends were cut back, 5 bases at V and 6 bases at J, with 9 bases in the middle. Here the CDR3 reads CASSDLRDTQYF. As DNA, the CDR3 is TGCGCCAGCAGCGATTTAAGGGATACGCAGTATTTT.

This clonotype was seen at least ten times. The chain carries TRBV7-9 and TRBJ1-4, with a weak D call TRBD1 (5 bases). The CDR3 is made up of 16 amino acids. V lost 1 base to trimming and J lost 12 bases, with 21 bases between them. Per germline, CDR1 SEHNR and CDR2 FQNEAQ (reference sequence). The CDR3 here is CASSLGVGNRGVELFF. The DNA for the CDR3 is TGTGCCAGCAGCTTAGGCGTCGGCAACCGGGGGGTGGAACTGTTTTTT.

The CDR3 sequence is CASSLVGTGAGETQYF. As DNA, the CDR3 is TGCGCCAGCAGCTTGGTTGGGACAGGGGCTGGAGAGACCCAGTACTTC. This rearrangement joins TRBV5-1 to TRBJ2-5, with TRBD1 matching 10 bases. V dropped 0 bases and J dropped 4; count of bases not matched to a gene: 6. The V gene's germline CDR1 is SGHRS and CDR2 YFSETQ. The CDR3 contains 16 residues.

This sequence joins TRBV9 and TRBJ2-3, with TRBD2 matching 12 bases. The CDR3 runs 16 residues. V shed 1 base, J shed 5 bases, and the junction held 5 bases outside the gene matches. Germline V gene data show CDR1 as SGDLS and CDR2 as YYNGEE. Here the CDR3 DNA reads TGTGCCAGCAGCGTACTAGCGGGAGGGCCACAAGATACGCAGTATTTT. Translated: CASSVLAGGPQDTQYF.